The 26 T cell receptor beta chains reported below all come from one sample, sequenced in a study of tumor-infiltrating lymphocytes in primary liver carcinoma. A primer in the constant region served to generate TCR beta cDNA from 450 to 650 ng of total RNA. It was through three nested multiplex PCR rounds of slightly modified ARM-PCR that TCR beta libraries arose. The opening two PCR rounds, around 10 cycles each, paired TRBV1-TRBV30 forward primers with a C-beta reverse primer. Each CDR3 protein is one row after TCRdb ran MiXCR on the multiplex PCR reads. This repertoire shows approximately 300,000 distinct CDR3 sequences, 55% to 65% found once; its top ten account for roughly 9%. Extraction also yielded germline DNA, while blood RNA was obtained from unsorted whole blood. Material: peripheral blood. The receptors shown here come from a man aged 35-49 years with primary liver carcinoma and hepatitis B virus infection.

This chain joins TRBV5-1 and TRBJ2-7; 9 nucleotides match TRBD2. CDR1 is SGHRS and CDR2 is YFSETQ in the germline V gene. V gave up 5 bases and J gave up 4 bases; unmatched junction bases: 7. This CDR3 has 14 amino acids. CDR3 protein: CASRDISGSYEQYF. In DNA form, the CDR3 reads TGCGCCAGCAGGGATATTAGCGGGAGTTACGAGCAGTACTTC. Filled out from reference TRBV5-1 and TRBJ2-7, the complete variable domain reads KAGVTQTPRYLIKTRGQQVTLSCSPISGHRSVSWYQQTPGQGLQFLFEYFSETQRNKGNFPGRFSGRQFSNSRSEMNVSTLELGDSALYLCASRDISGSYEQYFGPGTRLTVT.

This clonotype has only a few counts. Possible read error: a much larger clone is one base away. The chain uses TRBV29-1 and TRBJ2-2, with D possibly matching TRBD2 (5 bases). Germline CDR1 is SQVTM and CDR2 is ANQGSEA. This CDR3 comprises 15 residues. DNA of the CDR3: TGCAGCGTTCACAAAGAACCCGGGAACACCGGGGAGCTGATTTTT. This encodes CSVHKEPGNTGELIF.

Note on this clonotype: This may come from a read error, since a much larger clone is one base off. This sequence joins TRBV10-3 and TRBJ2-2; the D call may be TRBD1 or TRBD2 (6 bases each). CDR3 length equals 14 residues. CDR1 and CDR2 from the germline V gene are ENHRY and SYGVKD. V was clipped by 10 bases and J by 2 bases, with 14 bases between them. The CDR3 protein is CATDGGPNTGELFF. The CDR3 DNA sequence: TGTGCCACCGACGGGGGCCCAAACACCGGGGAGCTGTTTTTT.

This clonotype was observed a handful of times. The gene calls are TRBV28 and TRBJ1-2, with a possible D match to TRBD1 (5 bases). The CDR3 loop spans 13 amino acids. CDR1 and CDR2 (germline): MDHEN, SYDVKM. V lost 6 bases to trimming and J lost 7 bases, with 15 bases between them. The CDR3: CASSPSDSTGYTF. CDR3 bases: TGTGCCAGCAGCCCCTCCGACAGTACTGGCTACACCTTC.

This sequence joins TRBV6-2 or TRBV6-3 and TRBJ1-1, with D perhaps matching TRBD1 (6 bases). Germline loops: CDR1 MNHEY, CDR2 SVGEGT. Trimming stripped 5 bases from V and 14 bases from J, with 24 bases between. CDR3 length: 14 amino acids. The CDR3 spells CASSPTGQFTEAFF. The CDR3, as DNA: TGTGCCAGCAGTCCGACCGGACAGTTCACTGAGGCCTTCTTT.

The V and J genes are TRBV29-1 and TRBJ2-7; TRBD1 matches at 7 bases. In germline, CDR1 is SQVTM, CDR2 ANQGSEA. With V trimmed by 4 bases and J by 5 bases, 8 bases remained unmatched. CDR3 length equals 13 residues. CDR3 region: CSVALTGPHEQYF. As DNA, the CDR3 is TGCAGCGTTGCCCTGACAGGGCCCCACGAGCAGTACTTC.

This clonotype has only a few counts. A read error may account for a junction end that differs from germline. The rearrangement joins TRBV29-1 to TRBJ1-5; perhaps TRBD1 as D (5 bases). Germline CDR1 reads SQVTM; CDR2 reads ANQGSEA. This CDR3 region has 14 residues. The CDR3 DNA reads as TGCGGCGTTGGCACAGGTCATAGCAATCAGCCCCAGCATTTT. It yields the protein CGVGTGHSNQPQHF.

As DNA, the CDR3 is TGTGCCAGCAACTCATCCGGGAGCGGGAGCTCCTACAATGAGCAGTTCTTC. Translated: CASNSSGSGSSYNEQFF. The chain carries TRBV11-1 and TRBJ2-1, with 8 bases that match TRBD2. The CDR3 sequence is 17 residues long. Per the germline V gene, CDR1 is SGHAT and CDR2 is FQDESV (reference sequence). V trimming: 7 bases; J trimming: 0 bases; junction bases outside the gene matches: 11.

This chain links TRBV30 with TRBJ2-6; D is unclear. CDR1 and CDR2 from the germline V gene are GTSNPN and SVGIG (reference sequence). The length of the CDR3 is 15 residues. Trimming took 0 bases from V and 4 from J, leaving 10 bases between them. CDR3 loop: CAWSVSQSGANVLTF. The CDR3, as DNA: TGTGCCTGGAGTGTAAGTCAGTCCGGGGCCAACGTCCTGACTTTC. Based on the CDR3 plus reference TRBV30 and TRBJ2-6, the full variable domain is SQTIHQWPATLVQPVGSPLSLECTVEGTSNPNLYWYRQAAGRGLQLLFYSVGIGQISSEVPQNLSASRPQDRQFILSSKKLLLSDSGFYLCAWSVSQSGANVLTFGAGSRLTVL.

V is TRBV20-1 and J is TRBJ2-1; 10 bases are shared with TRBD1. Germline V gene lookup returns CDR1 DFQATT and CDR2 SNEGSKA (reference sequence). The CDR3 runs 16 residues. Losses at the gene ends were 1 base for V and 5 bases for J; bases not matched to a gene: 8. CDR3 in DNA: TGCAGTGCTAGAGGTGGGAGGGACAGGGGAAACAATGAGCAGTTCTTC. It yields the protein CSARGGRDRGNNEQFF.

This clonotype showed up just a few times. Just one base apart from a much larger clone, this may be a read error. The chain has TRBV12-3 or TRBV12-4 and TRBJ2-1; 8 bases agree with TRBD2. The CDR3 sequence is 15 residues long. The CDR3 coding sequence is TGTGCCGGCAGTTCAAACGCCCGGGGGGGCTATGAGCAGTTCTTC. Its translation is CAGSSNARGGYEQFF.

Concerning this clonotype itself: This may be a read error, as it is one base from a much larger clone. The chain carries TRBV6-1 and TRBJ2-1; TRBD1 matches 12 bases. With V trimmed by 5 bases and J by 5 bases, 10 bases remained unmatched. This CDR3 contains 17 residues. Germline assignment: CDR1 MNHNS and CDR2 SASEGT. Here the CDR3 reads CASSKKGTGGLHNEQFF. As DNA, the CDR3 is TGTGCCAGCAGTAAGAAAGGGACAGGGGGCTTACACAATGAGCAGTTCTTC.

Of note for this clonotype: Germline is not matched at one junction end, which may reflect a read error. The rearrangement links TRBV29-1 to TRBJ1-1, with 7 bases matching TRBD1. The germline V gene has CDR1 SQVTM and CDR2 ANQGSEA. There are 13 residues in the CDR3. The DNA of the CDR3 is TGCAGCGTTGTGAGCAGGGGGGACACTGAAACTTTCTTC. This sequence encodes CSVVSRGDTETFF.

This clonotype was detected ten times or more. The rearrangement uses TRBV11-2 and TRBJ1-6; D is ambiguous. Trimming took off 0 bases at V and 4 bases at J, with 13 bases between the two ends. The CDR3 extends over 17 amino acids. Germline assignment: CDR1 SGHAT and CDR2 FQNNGV. As DNA, the CDR3 is TGTGCCAGCAGCTTAGATCAACCTCAGAATTATAATTCACCCCTCCACTTT. Its protein is CASSLDQPQNYNSPLHF.

J is TRBJ2-5 and V is TRBV5-1; D not resolved. The germline V gene has CDR1 SGHRS and CDR2 YFSETQ. This CDR3 is 14 amino acids long. Deletions cut 2 bases from V and 2 bases from J, with 10 bases between. The CDR3 here is CASSLNRAQETQYF. CDR3 nucleotide sequence: TGCGCCAGCAGCTTAAACCGGGCACAAGAGACCCAGTACTTC.

Notes on this clonotype: At one of its ends the junction is not consistent with the germline gene, which may arise from a read error. The V and J genes are TRBV6-5 and TRBJ2-3, with a possible D match to TRBD1 (6 bases). CDR1 is MNHEY, CDR2 SVGAGI, per germline. This CDR3 contains 16 residues. CDR3 protein: CASSPKSGRRTDKQYF. DNA of the CDR3: TGTGCCAGCAGCCCAAAATCCGGACGGAGGACAGATAAGCAGTATTTT.

As to this clonotype: Since a much larger clone is just one base distant, this may be a read error. V usage is TRBV4-1 and J usage is TRBJ2-2; possible D gene TRBD2, 6 bases. Germline V gives CDR1 MGHRA, CDR2 YSYEKL. V was clipped by 2 bases and J by 9 bases, with 13 bases between them. The CDR3 consists of 14 residues. CDR3 amino acids: CASSQRLGSWELFF. CDR3 DNA: TGCGCCAGCAGCCAACGACTAGGTTCCTGGGAGCTGTTTTTT.

This clonotype was seen a handful of times. The chain's CDR3 is CASSPQNTEAFF. In nucleotides, the CDR3 is TGTGCCAGCAGCCCTCAAAACACTGAAGCTTTCTTT. This chain connects TRBV7-9 to TRBJ1-1; D unclear. Germline CDR1 and CDR2: SEHNR and FQNEAQ (reference sequence). The V gene lost 5 bases and the J gene lost 2 bases, with 6 bases spanning the gap. There are 12 residues in the CDR3.

This clonotype occurred a few times. The chain is built from TRBV14 and TRBJ2-1; 12 positions match TRBD2. The length of the CDR3 is 16 residues. Germline values: CDR1 SGHDN, CDR2 FVKESK. J was trimmed by 9 bases and V by 2 bases; bases with no gene match: 8. In DNA, the CDR3 is TGTGCCAGCAGCCAACAGTTGACTAGCGGGAGCGGTGAGCAGTTCTTC. Translation gives CASSQQLTSGSGEQFF.

About this clonotype itself: A much larger clone sits a single nucleotide away, making a read error possible. The chain joins TRBV10-3 to TRBJ2-3; D is perhaps TRBD1 (5 bases). V dropped 6 bases and J dropped 5 bases, with 9 bases sitting between them. CDR3 length equals 12 residues. Germline CDR1 ENHRY, CDR2 SYGVKD. This CDR3 is CAISEDRDTQYF. CDR3 coding DNA: TGTGCCATCAGCGAAGACAGAGATACGCAGTATTTT.

This clonotype was counted at least ten times. The chain has TRBV29-1 and TRBJ2-5; D gene unclear. Looked up from germline, CDR1 is SQVTM and CDR2 is ANQGSEA. The CDR3 is 11 amino acids. V lost 7 bases and J lost 2, with 8 bases in between. The CDR3 region has the DNA TGCAGCGGTAGGTGGCAAGAGACCCAGTACTTC. Translating it yields CSGRWQETQYF. The entire variable domain, with the rest obtained from reference TRBV29-1 and TRBJ2-5, is as follows: SAVISQKPSRDICQRGTSLTIQCQVDSQVTMMFWYRQQPGQSLTLIATANQGSEATYESGFVIDKFPISRPNLTFSTLTVSNMSPEDSSIYLCSGRWQETQYFGPGTRLLVL.

Turning to this clonotype: This CDR3 fails to terminate in the conserved phenylalanine or tryptophan, so it likely reflects a read error. The V gene is TRBV6-2 or TRBV6-3, the J gene TRBJ2-1; 8 bases are a match to TRBD2. V shed 5 bases, J shed 11 bases, and the junction held 5 bases outside the gene matches. This CDR3 has 12 amino acids. In germline, CDR1 is MNHEY, CDR2 SVGEGT. CDR3 DNA sequence: TGTGCCAGCAGTAATTTAGCGGGGAAGCAGTTCATA. Translating it yields CASSNLAGKQFI.

This chain connects TRBV28 to TRBJ1-1; D is uncertain. V was clipped by 7 bases and J by 4 bases, with 13 bases between them. The germline gives CDR1 MDHEN, CDR2 SYDVKM. The CDR3 runs to 13 residues. DNA for the CDR3: TGTGCCAGCACCCTGGAACACAGCACTGAAGCTTTCTTT. Translated, it gives CASTLEHSTEAFF.

Comment on this clonotype: An end of the junction does not agree with germline; a read error may underlie this. This sequence joins TRBV4-3 and TRBJ2-7; D might be TRBD1 or TRBD2, each matching 5 bases. Germline CDR1 is LGHNA and CDR2 is YSLEER. The CDR3 runs to 12 residues. This CDR3 reads CASSQGRGEQYF. The DNA of the CDR3 is TGCGCCAGCAGCCAGGGAAGGGGAGAGCAATACTTC.

The V gene is TRBV6-2 or TRBV6-3, the J gene TRBJ2-7, with D possibly matching TRBD1 (6 bases). Germline V CDR1 and CDR2: MNHEY, SVGEGT. Trimming left V 0 bases short and J 6 bases short, with 21 bases between. The CDR3 consists of 17 residues. CDR3 coding DNA: TGTGCCAGCAGTTACTCGAGCGCTGGGACATTGAAGGGCGAGCAGTACTTC. It translates to CASSYSSAGTLKGEQYF.

This clonotype occurred a few times. V and J are TRBV28 and TRBJ2-7; D could derive from TRBD1 or TRBD2 (5 bases each). The V end lost 4 bases, the J end lost 7 bases, and 20 bases lay between the germline ends. CDR3 length: 15 amino acids. From germline, CDR1 is MDHEN and CDR2 SYDVKM. CDR3 protein: CASSWGTVIWREQYF. CDR3 nucleotide sequence: TGTGCCAGCAGTTGGGGGACCGTCATTTGGAGGGAGCAGTACTTC.